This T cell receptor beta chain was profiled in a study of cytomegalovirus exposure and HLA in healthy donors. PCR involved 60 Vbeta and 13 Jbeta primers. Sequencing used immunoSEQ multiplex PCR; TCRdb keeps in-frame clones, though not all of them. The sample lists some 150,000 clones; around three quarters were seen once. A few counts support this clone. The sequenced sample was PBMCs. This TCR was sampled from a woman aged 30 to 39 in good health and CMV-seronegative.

CDR3 loop: CASSQGLTSVSYEQYF. CDR3 coding DNA: TGCGCCAGCAGCCAGGGGTTGACTAGCGTCTCCTACGAGCAGTACTTC. V is TRBV4-3 and J is TRBJ2-7, with 8 bases matching TRBD2. The CDR3 runs 16 residues. CDR1 is LGHNA and CDR2 is YSLEER in the germline V gene. Germline trimming cut 3 bases from V and 0 bases from J; bases unmatched to any gene: 7.